These 19 T cell receptor beta chains were all obtained from the same sample, sequenced in a study of cytomegalovirus exposure and HLA in healthy donors. 13 Jbeta primers and 60 Vbeta primers were used for the PCR. Sequencing used immunoSEQ multiplex PCR; TCRdb keeps in-frame clones, though not all of them. The sample yields roughly 200,000 clones, about 77% seen once. Sequenced sample: PBMCs. Source of these receptors: a man aged 55 to 69 in good health and CMV-seronegative.

This clone showed up just a few times. The CDR3 DNA reads TGTGCCAGCACCCCGGAACGACCCGACAGGGGGCAATACTATGGCTACACCTTC. Translated, it gives CASTPERPDRGQYYGYTF. The chain recombines TRBV27 with TRBJ1-2, with 10 positions matching TRBD1. The CDR3 totals 18 residues. The V gene end was trimmed by 7 bases and the J gene end by 3 bases; junction bases not matched to a gene: 17. Germline V lookup: CDR1 MNHEY, CDR2 SMNVEV (reference sequence).

Worth noting for this clone: This sample also contains other DNA sequences that code for the same CDR3. The chain links TRBV9 to TRBJ2-5, with 8 bases fitting TRBD2. The germline CDR1 and CDR2 sequences are SGDLS and YYNGEE. The CDR3 is 14 residues long. Trimming at V came to 4 bases and at J to 4 bases, leaving 6 bases not matched to a gene. The CDR3 region is CASSLGLAGETQYF. CDR3 nucleotides: TGTGCCAGCAGCCTGGGCCTAGCGGGAGAGACCCAGTACTTC.

This chain joins TRBV5-4 and TRBJ2-7; 9 bases are a match to TRBD2. There are 13 residues in the CDR3. Trimming removed 3 bases from V and 13 bases from J; junction bases left unmatched: 11. CDR1 is SGHNT, CDR2 YYREEE, per germline (reference sequence). CDR3 loop: CASSSPGPGLAYF. CDR3 in DNA: TGTGCCAGCAGCTCCCCCGGTCCGGGACTAGCTTACTTC.

The chain couples TRBV28 to TRBJ2-6; D is possibly TRBD1 (5 bases). Per germline, CDR1 MDHEN and CDR2 SYDVKM. Trimming left V 3 bases short and J 4 bases short, with 10 bases between. The CDR3 is made up of 15 amino acids. DNA for the CDR3: TGTGCCAGCAGTTTGGGGCAGTTCGGGGCCAACGTCCTGACTTTC. It translates to CASSLGQFGANVLTF.

The chain joins TRBV5-1 to TRBJ2-3; weak D call: TRBD1 (6 bases). The germline CDR1 and CDR2 sequences are SGHRS and YFSETQ. The ends were cut back, 1 base at V and 2 bases at J, with 11 bases in the middle. This CDR3 is built from 15 residues. CDR3 residues: CASSLRGTYTDTQYF. DNA of the CDR3: TGCGCCAGCAGCTTGAGGGGGACCTACACAGATACGCAGTATTTT.

This clone was detected only a few times. J is TRBJ2-5 and V is TRBV15; 8 bases align to TRBD1. J was trimmed by 2 bases and V by 3 bases; bases with no gene match: 20. Germline V gene lookup returns CDR1 LNHNV and CDR2 YYDKDF (reference sequence). The CDR3 has 20 amino acids. CDR3 nucleotides: TGTGCCACCAGCAGGGGGCGGGCAGGGGGCCCGCCACGGCTGCAAGAGACCCAGTACTTC. It specifies CATSRGRAGGPPRLQETQYF.

V gene TRBV11-3 combines with J gene TRBJ2-3, with a tentative D call TRBD1 (6 bases). V lost 1 base to trimming and J lost 2 bases, with 10 bases between them. The CDR3 extends over 15 amino acids. Germline loops: CDR1 SGHNT, CDR2 YENEEA. CDR3 in amino acids: CASSLAGVVTDTQYF. DNA of the CDR3: TGTGCCAGCAGCTTAGCAGGGGTAGTCACAGATACGCAGTATTTT. Complete variable domain (other parts from reference TRBV11-3 and TRBJ2-3): EAGVVQSPRYKIIEKKQPVAFWCNPISGHNTLYWYLQNLGQGPELLIRYENEEAVDDSQLPKDRFSAERLKGVDSTLKIQPAELGDSAVYLCASSLAGVVTDTQYFGPGTRLTVL.

The chain combines TRBV5-1 with TRBJ2-2; 8 positions agree with TRBD1. Germline assignment: CDR1 SGHRS and CDR2 YFSETQ. The trim removed 4 bases at V and 4 bases at J, leaving 3 bases unmatched. The CDR3 is made up of 14 amino acids. CDR3 residues: CASSDGQGTGELFF. The CDR3 DNA reads as TGCGCCAGCAGCGACGGACAGGGCACCGGGGAGCTGTTTTTT.

V and J are TRBV9 and TRBJ1-1; tentative D call: TRBD1 (5 bases). Trimming removed 4 bases at V and 1 base at J, with 11 bases between. Germline CDR1 is SGDLS and CDR2 is YYNGEE. The CDR3 has 14 amino acids. Here the CDR3 DNA reads TGTGCCAGCAGCCTGGGAGGGACGAACACTGAAGCTTTCTTT. Protein product: CASSLGGTNTEAFF.

The V gene is TRBV6-5, the J gene TRBJ2-7; 7 bases fit TRBD1. CDR3 length: 14 amino acids. Unmatched junction bases numbered 13, after V lost 7 bases and J lost 7 bases. Germline CDR1 reads MNHEY; CDR2 reads SVGAGI. CDR3: CASTTPTGIGEQYF. CDR3 sequence (DNA): TGTGCCAGCACGACCCCGACAGGGATAGGAGAGCAGTACTTC.

This chain links TRBV19 with TRBJ2-3; D perhaps matches TRBD1 (6 bases). CDR1 and CDR2 from the germline V gene are LNHDA and SQIVND (reference sequence). The CDR3 has 14 amino acids. Deletions cut 5 bases from V and 5 bases from J, with 14 bases between. The CDR3 DNA reads TGTGCCAGTAGTTCTGGGGGCCACAGAGATACGCAGTATTTT. Amino acid sequence: CASSSGGHRDTQYF.

With respect to this clone: In the same sample, other DNA sequences code for this CDR3. The V and J genes are TRBV29-1 and TRBJ2-7, with TRBD1 matching 7 bases. CDR3 size: 14 residues. The trim removed 4 bases at V and 3 bases at J, leaving 9 bases unmatched. The germline V gene has CDR1 SQVTM and CDR2 ANQGSEA. The CDR3 sequence: CSVGDRDSNYEQYF. The CDR3 DNA follows: TGCAGCGTTGGAGACCGGGACAGCAACTACGAGCAGTACTTC.

The chain couples TRBV2 to TRBJ2-6, with D maybe TRBD1 (6 bases). Trimming removed 6 bases from V and 0 bases from J, with 9 bases in between. The CDR3 loop spans 15 amino acids. The V gene's germline CDR1 is SNHLY and CDR2 FYNNEI. The CDR3 DNA reads TGTGCCAGCAGCGCGACAGGCTCTGGGGCCAACGTCCTGACTTTC. Protein: CASSATGSGANVLTF.

The rearrangement links TRBV19 to TRBJ1-1; 9 positions match TRBD1. This CDR3 contains 15 residues. CDR1 is LNHDA, CDR2 SQIVND, per germline (reference sequence). Trimming removed 5 bases from V and 5 bases from J; junction bases left unmatched: 9. The CDR3: CASSSQTGGLTEAFF. In nucleotides, the CDR3 is TGTGCCAGTAGTTCGCAGACAGGGGGTCTGACTGAAGCTTTCTTT.

The chain couples TRBV19 to TRBJ1-5; possible D gene TRBD1, 5 bases. Trimming took 3 bases from V and 7 from J, leaving 13 bases between them. The CDR3 runs to 14 residues. The germline CDR1 and CDR2 sequences are LNHDA and SQIVND (reference sequence). The DNA for the CDR3 is TGTGCCAGTAGTATCGACAGTCAGGGCCAGCCCCAGCATTTT. Translating it yields CASSIDSQGQPQHF.

The chain is built from TRBV2 and TRBJ2-5; 8 bases are shared with TRBD1. The V gene's germline CDR1 is SNHLY and CDR2 FYNNEI. The CDR3 covers 14 residues. V was clipped by 6 bases and J by 5 bases; unmatched bases: 8. The CDR3 here is CASRLRTGIETQYF. DNA of the CDR3: TGTGCCAGCAGACTCAGGACAGGGATTGAGACCCAGTACTTC.

V and J are TRBV10-3 and TRBJ2-1, with 7 bases identical to TRBD2. The CDR3 runs to 17 residues. Germline CDR1 reads ENHRY; CDR2 reads SYGVKD. The junction had 9 bases not matched to a gene; V was cut back by 0 bases and J by 4 bases. This CDR3 is CAISESGGGPIYNEQFF. The CDR3 DNA reads as TGTGCCATCAGTGAGTCGGGCGGGGGACCCATTTACAATGAGCAGTTCTTC.

About this clone itself: A junction end diverges from the germline sequence, so it may reflect a read error. The CDR3 is CASSLVGQSYGYPF. CDR3 sequence (DNA): TGTGCCAGCAGCTTAGTGGGGCAGAGCTATGGCTACCCCTTC. The rearrangement uses TRBV7-9 and TRBJ1-2; TRBD1 might be the D (5 bases). This CDR3 region has 14 residues. Germline values: CDR1 SEHNR, CDR2 FQNEAQ (reference sequence).

The J gene is TRBJ1-5, the V gene TRBV6-5; D is perhaps TRBD1 (6 bases). This CDR3 is built from 13 residues. CDR1 MNHEY and CDR2 SVGAGI come from the germline V gene. V lost 6 bases and J lost 5, with 11 bases in between. CDR3 DNA: TGTGCCAGCAGGGACAGAGGCGATCAGCCCCAGCATTTT. Translating gives CASRDRGDQPQHF.